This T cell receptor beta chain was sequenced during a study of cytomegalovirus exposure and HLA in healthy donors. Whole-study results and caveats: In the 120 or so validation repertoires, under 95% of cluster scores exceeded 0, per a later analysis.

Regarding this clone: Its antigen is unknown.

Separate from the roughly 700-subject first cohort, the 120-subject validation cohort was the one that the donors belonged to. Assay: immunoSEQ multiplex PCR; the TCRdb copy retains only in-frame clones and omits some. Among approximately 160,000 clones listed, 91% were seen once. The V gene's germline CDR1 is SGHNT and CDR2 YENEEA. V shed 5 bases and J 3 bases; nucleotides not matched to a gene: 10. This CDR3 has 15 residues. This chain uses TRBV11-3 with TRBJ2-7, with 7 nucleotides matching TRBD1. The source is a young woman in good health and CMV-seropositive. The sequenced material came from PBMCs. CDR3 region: CASSLDRDSVYEQYF. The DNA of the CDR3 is TGTGCCAGCAGCCTCGACCGGGACAGCGTCTACGAGCAGTACTTC.